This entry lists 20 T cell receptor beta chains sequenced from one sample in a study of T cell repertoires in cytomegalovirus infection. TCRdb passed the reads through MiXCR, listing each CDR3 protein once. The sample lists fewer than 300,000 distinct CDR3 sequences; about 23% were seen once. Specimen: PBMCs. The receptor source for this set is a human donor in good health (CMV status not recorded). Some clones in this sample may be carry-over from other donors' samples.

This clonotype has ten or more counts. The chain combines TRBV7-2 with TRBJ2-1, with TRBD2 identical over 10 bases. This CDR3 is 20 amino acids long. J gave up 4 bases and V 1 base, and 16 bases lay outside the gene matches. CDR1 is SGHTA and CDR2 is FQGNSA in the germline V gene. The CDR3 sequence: CASSLGSRLAGPRGYNEQFF. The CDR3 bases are TGTGCCAGCAGCTTAGGGTCAAGACTAGCGGGCCCTAGGGGTTACAATGAGCAGTTCTTC.

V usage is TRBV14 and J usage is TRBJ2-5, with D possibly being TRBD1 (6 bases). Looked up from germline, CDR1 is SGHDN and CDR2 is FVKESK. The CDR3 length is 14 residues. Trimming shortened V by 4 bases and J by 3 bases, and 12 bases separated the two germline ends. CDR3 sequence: CASSPQGLEETQYF. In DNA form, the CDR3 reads TGTGCCAGCAGCCCCCAGGGGTTAGAAGAGACCCAGTACTTC.

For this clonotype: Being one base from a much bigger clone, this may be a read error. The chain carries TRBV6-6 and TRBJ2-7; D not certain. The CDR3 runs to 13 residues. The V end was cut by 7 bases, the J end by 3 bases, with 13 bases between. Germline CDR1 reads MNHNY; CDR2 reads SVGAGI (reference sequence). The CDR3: CASKLGRNYEQYV. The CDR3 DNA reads TGTGCCAGCAAGTTGGGAAGGAACTACGAGCAGTACGTC.

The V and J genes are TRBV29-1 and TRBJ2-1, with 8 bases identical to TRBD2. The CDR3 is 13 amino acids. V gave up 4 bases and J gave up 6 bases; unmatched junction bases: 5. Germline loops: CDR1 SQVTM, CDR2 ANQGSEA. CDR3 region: CSVVRLAGNEQFF. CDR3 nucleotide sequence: TGCAGCGTTGTTCGGCTAGCGGGCAATGAGCAGTTCTTC.

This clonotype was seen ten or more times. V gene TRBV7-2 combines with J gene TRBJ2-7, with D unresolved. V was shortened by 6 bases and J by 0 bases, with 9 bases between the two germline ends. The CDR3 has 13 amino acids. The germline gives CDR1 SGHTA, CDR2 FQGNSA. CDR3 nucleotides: TGTGCCAGCAGTACAGCCAGCTCCTACGAGCAGTACTTC. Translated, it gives CASSTASSYEQYF.

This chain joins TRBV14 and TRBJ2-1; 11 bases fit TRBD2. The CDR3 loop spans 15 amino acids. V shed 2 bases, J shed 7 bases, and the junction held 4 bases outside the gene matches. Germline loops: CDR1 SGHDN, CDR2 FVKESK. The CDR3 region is CASSQLAGGRNEQFF. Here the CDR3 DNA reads TGTGCCAGCAGCCAACTAGCGGGAGGCCGGAATGAGCAGTTCTTC. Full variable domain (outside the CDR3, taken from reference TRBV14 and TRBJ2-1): EAGVTQFPSHSVIEKGQTVTLRCDPISGHDNLYWYRRVMGKEIKFLLHFVKESKQDESGMPNNRFLAERTGGTYSTLKVQPAELEDSGVYFCASSQLAGGRNEQFFGPGTRLTVL.

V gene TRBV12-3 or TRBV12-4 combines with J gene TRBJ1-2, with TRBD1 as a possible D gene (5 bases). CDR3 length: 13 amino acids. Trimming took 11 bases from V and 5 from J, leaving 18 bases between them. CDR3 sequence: CAGPGGTLYGYTF. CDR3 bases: TGTGCCGGGCCCGGGGGGACCCTTTATGGCTACACCTTC.

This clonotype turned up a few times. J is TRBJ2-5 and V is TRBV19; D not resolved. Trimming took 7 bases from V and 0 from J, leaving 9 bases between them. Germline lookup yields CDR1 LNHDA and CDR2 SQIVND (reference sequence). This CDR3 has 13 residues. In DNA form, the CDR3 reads TGTGCCAGTAAGTTCGCGGACCAAGAGACCCAGTACTTC. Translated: CASKFADQETQYF.

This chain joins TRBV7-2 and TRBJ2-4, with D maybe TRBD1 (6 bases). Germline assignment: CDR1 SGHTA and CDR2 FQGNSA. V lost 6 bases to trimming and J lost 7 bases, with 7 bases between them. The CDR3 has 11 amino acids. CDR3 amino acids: CASRQGNIQYF. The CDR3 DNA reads TGTGCCAGCAGACAGGGTAACATTCAGTACTTC.

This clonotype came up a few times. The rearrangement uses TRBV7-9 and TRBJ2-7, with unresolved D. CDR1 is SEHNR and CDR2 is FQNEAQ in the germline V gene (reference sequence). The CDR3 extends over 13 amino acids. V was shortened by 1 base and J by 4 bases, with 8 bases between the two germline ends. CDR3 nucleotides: TGTGCCAGCAGCTTAGGCAAAGGGTACGAGCAGTACTTC. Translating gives CASSLGKGYEQYF.

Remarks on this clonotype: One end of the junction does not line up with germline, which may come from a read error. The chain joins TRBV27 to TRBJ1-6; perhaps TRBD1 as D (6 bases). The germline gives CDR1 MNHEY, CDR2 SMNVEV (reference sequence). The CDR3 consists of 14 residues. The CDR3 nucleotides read TGTGCCTGCAGTTTATGGGGGGCCAATTCACCCCTCCACTTT. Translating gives CACSLWGANSPLHF.

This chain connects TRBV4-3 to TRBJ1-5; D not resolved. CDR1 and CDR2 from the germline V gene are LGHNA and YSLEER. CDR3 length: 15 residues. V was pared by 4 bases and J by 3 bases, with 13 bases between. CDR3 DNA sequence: TGCGCCAGCAGCCGCGGAGATTTGGACAATCAGCCCCAGCATTTT. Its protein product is CASSRGDLDNQPQHF.

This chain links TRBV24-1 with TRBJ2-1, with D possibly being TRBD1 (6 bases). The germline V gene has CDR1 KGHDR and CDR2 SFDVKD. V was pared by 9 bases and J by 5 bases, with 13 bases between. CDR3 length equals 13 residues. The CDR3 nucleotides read TGTGCCACCGTGGGGGCCGGGGACAATGAGCAGTTCTTC. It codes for CATVGAGDNEQFF.

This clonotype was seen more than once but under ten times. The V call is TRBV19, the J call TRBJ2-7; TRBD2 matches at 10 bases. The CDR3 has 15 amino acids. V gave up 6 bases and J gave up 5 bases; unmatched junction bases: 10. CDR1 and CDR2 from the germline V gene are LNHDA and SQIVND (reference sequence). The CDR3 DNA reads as TGTGCCAGTAGGTCTAGCGGGGGCTCCTTCCACGAGCAGTACTTC. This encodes CASRSSGGSFHEQYF.

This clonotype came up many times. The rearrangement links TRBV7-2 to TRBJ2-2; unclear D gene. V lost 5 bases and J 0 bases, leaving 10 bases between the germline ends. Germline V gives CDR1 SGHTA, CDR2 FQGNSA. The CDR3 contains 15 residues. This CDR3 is CASSTPLANTGELFF. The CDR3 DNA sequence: TGTGCCAGCAGCACCCCGTTGGCGAACACCGGGGAGCTGTTTTTT.

This CDR3 is CASSRTSGSVSNEQFF. DNA of the CDR3: TGTGCCAGTAGTAGGACTAGCGGGAGTGTAAGCAATGAGCAGTTCTTC. This chain connects TRBV19 to TRBJ2-1; 13 bases are shared with TRBD2. Germline V lookup: CDR1 LNHDA, CDR2 SQIVND (reference sequence). The junction had 6 bases not matched to a gene; V was cut back by 4 bases and J by 6 bases. The CDR3 spans 16 residues. The full variable domain, in which reference TRBV19 and TRBJ2-1 provide the parts outside the CDR3, is DGGITQSPKYLFRKEGQNVTLSCEQNLNHDAMYWYRQDPGQGLRLIYYSQIVNDFQKGDIAEGYSVSREKKESFPLTVTSAQKNPTAFYLCASSRTSGSVSNEQFFGPGTRLTVL.

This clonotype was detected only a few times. CDR3 bases: TGTGCCGGAGGGCGGGAGATAGAGACCCAGTACTTC. Translated, it gives CAGGREIETQYF. The rearrangement joins TRBV7-4 to TRBJ2-5, with 7 bases matching TRBD2. The CDR3 covers 12 residues. V trimming: 11 bases; J trimming: 4 bases; junction bases outside the gene matches: 7. Germline CDR1 is SGHVT and CDR2 is SQSDAQ.

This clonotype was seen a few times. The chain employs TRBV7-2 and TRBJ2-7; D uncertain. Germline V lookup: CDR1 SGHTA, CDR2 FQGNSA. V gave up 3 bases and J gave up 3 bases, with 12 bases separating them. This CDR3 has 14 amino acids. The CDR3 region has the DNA TGTGCCAGCAGCTTCATTTCTGGGATCTACGAGCAGTACTTC. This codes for CASSFISGIYEQYF. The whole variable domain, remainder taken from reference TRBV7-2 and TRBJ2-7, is GAGVSQSPSNKVTEKGKDVELRCDPISGHTALYWYRQSLGQGLEFLIYFQGNSAPDKSGLPSDRFSAERTGGSVSTLTIQRTQQEDSAVYLCASSFISGIYEQYFGPGTRLTVT.

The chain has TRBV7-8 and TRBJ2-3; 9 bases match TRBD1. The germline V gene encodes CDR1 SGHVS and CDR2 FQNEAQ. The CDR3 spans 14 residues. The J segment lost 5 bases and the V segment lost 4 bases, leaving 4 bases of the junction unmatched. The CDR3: CASSSTGGKDTQYF. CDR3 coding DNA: TGTGCCAGCAGCTCAACAGGGGGCAAAGATACGCAGTATTTT.

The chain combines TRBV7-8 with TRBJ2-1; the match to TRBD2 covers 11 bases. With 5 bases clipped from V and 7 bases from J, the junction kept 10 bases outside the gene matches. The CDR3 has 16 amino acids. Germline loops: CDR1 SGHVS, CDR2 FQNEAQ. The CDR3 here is CASSARLAGRGNEQFF. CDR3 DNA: TGTGCCAGCAGCGCTCGACTAGCGGGAAGGGGTAATGAGCAGTTCTTC.